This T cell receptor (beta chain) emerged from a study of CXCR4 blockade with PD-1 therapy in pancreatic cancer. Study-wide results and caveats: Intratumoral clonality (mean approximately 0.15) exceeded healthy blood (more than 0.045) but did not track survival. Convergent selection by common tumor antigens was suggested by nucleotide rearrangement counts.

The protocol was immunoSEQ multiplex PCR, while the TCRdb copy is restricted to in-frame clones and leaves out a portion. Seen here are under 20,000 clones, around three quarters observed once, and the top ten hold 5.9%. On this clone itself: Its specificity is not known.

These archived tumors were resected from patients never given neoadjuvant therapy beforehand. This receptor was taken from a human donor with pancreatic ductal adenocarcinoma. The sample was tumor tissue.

CDR3 bases: TGCAGCGTTTCAGGGGGAGGGCCTTCTTACGAGCAGTACTTC. Residues: CSVSGGGPSYEQYF. The V and J genes are TRBV29-1 and TRBJ2-7; D possibly uses TRBD1 or TRBD2 (7 bases each). The V end was cut by 5 bases, the J end by 4 bases, with 18 bases between. CDR1 and CDR2 from the germline V gene are SQVTM and ANQGSEA. This CDR3 is built from 14 residues.